Listed below are T cell receptor beta chains from one sample, sequenced in a study of tumor and adjacent non-tumor tissue in lung cancer. TCRdb ran MiXCR on the multiplex PCR reads and lists one entry per CDR3 protein. Of approximately 65,000 distinct CDR3 sequences in the sample, 60% are singletons; the top ten hold around 20%. Sequencing was performed on lung tumor tissue. Receptor source: a man in his fifties or sixties with non-small cell lung cancer. CDR3s include the opening cysteine and the closing phenylalanine or tryptophan. D genes are given only for firm matches. For some rows the clone size is stated as once, few or many, or as a class when expanded; others skip it.

V gene: TRBV10-2
clone size: NA
J gene: TRBJ1-5
D gene: NA
CDR3 DNA: TGCGCCATCAGTGAGAACAGCAATCAGCCCCATCATTTT
CDR3 protein: CAISENSNQPHHF

V gene: TRBV7-2
clone size: NA
J gene: TRBJ2-1
D gene: NA
CDR3 DNA: TGTGCCAGCAGCTTAGGAGCTGCCTCCTACAATGACCAGTTCTTC
CDR3 protein: CASSLGAASYNDQFF

V gene: TRBV6-5
clone size: NA
J gene: TRBJ2-7
D gene: NA
CDR3 DNA: TGTGCCAGCAGTTACTCTAGCGGTCCCTACGAGGAGTACTTC
CDR3 protein: CASSYSSGPYEEYF

V gene: TRBV28
clone size: few
J gene: TRBJ1-2
D gene: NA
CDR3 DNA: TGTGCCAGCAGTTTACGAGCGCCCTATGGCTACACCTTC
CDR3 protein: CASSLRAPYGYTF

V gene: TRBV4-2
clone size: many
J gene: TRBJ2-7
D gene: TRBD2
CDR3 DNA: TGTGCCAGCAGCCCCGGGACTAGCGGGAGCCAGCGGTACTTC
CDR3 protein: CASSPGTSGSQRYF

V gene: TRBV2
clone size: NA
J gene: TRBJ2-3
D gene: NA
CDR3 DNA: TGTGCCAGCAAGGGGGCGCGGGGGGACAACACAGATACGCAGTATTTT
CDR3 protein: CASKGARGDNTDTQYF

V gene: TRBV11-2
clone size: NA
J gene: TRBJ2-3
D gene: NA
CDR3 DNA: TGTGCCAGCACCCCCGCGGGGGCCACAGGTACGCAGTATTTT
CDR3 protein: CASTPAGATGTQYF

V gene: TRBV12-3/TRBV12-4
clone size: many
J gene: TRBJ1-1
D gene: NA
CDR3 DNA: TGTGCCAGCAGTCCTCCGGGAGGGTTGAACACTGAAGCTTTCTTT
CDR3 protein: CASSPPGGLNTEAFF

V gene: TRBV12-3/TRBV12-4
clone size: many
J gene: TRBJ2-3
D gene: NA
CDR3 DNA: TGTGCCAGCAGTTTATTTCCTCGCACAGATACGCAGTATTTT
CDR3 protein: CASSLFPRTDTQYF

V gene: TRBV10-2
clone size: many
J gene: TRBJ2-1
D gene: TRBD2
CDR3 DNA: TGCGCCAGCAGTGTAGCGGGGGGGCCGTATGAGCAGTTCTTC
CDR3 protein: CASSVAGGPYEQFF

V gene: TRBV5-1
clone size: few
J gene: TRBJ1-1
D gene: NA
CDR3 DNA: TGCGCCAGCAGCTTGGCCGGGCAGGGCAACACTGAAGCTTTCTTT
CDR3 protein: CASSLAGQGNTEAFF

V gene: TRBV11-2
clone size: NA
J gene: TRBJ1-1
D gene: NA
CDR3 DNA: TGTGCCAGCAGCTCCACCGGGGGGTTTGAAACCTTCTTT
CDR3 protein: CASSSTGGFETFF

V gene: TRBV14
clone size: many
J gene: TRBJ2-1
D gene: TRBD2
CDR3 DNA: TGTGCCAGCAGCGATGCCAAAACGGGACTAGCGGCTATCAATGAGCAGTTCTTC
CDR3 protein: CASSDAKTGLAAINEQFF

V gene: TRBV6-1
clone size: NA
J gene: TRBJ2-7
D gene: TRBD1
CDR3 DNA: TGTACCAGCGGACAGGTGTCATACGAACAGTACTTC
CDR3 protein: CTSGQVSYEQYF

V gene: TRBV11-2
clone size: NA
J gene: TRBJ1-6
D gene: NA
CDR3 DNA: TGTGCCAGCAGCTTATGGTACGGCAATTCACCCTTCCACTTT
CDR3 protein: CASSLWYGNSPFHF

V gene: TRBV6-1
clone size: NA
J gene: TRBJ2-7
D gene: TRBD1
CDR3 DNA: TGTGCCAACAGGGAAGCAGGGGGCGGGCGAAAAGAGCAGTACTTC
CDR3 protein: CANREAGGGRKEQYF

V gene: TRBV4-2
clone size: NA
J gene: TRBJ2-1
D gene: TRBD2
CDR3 DNA: TGTGCCAGCAGCCAGTCGTGGGGGGGAGTCTGGGAGCAGTTCTTC
CDR3 protein: CASSQSWGGVWEQFF

V gene: TRBV4-1
clone size: NA
J gene: TRBJ2-5
D gene: NA
CDR3 DNA: TGCGCCAGCAGCCCCCAGGAGGGGGCCCATCACCAAGATACCCAGTACTTC
CDR3 protein: CASSPQEGAHHQDTQYF

V gene: TRBV20-1
clone size: NA
J gene: TRBJ2-2
D gene: NA
CDR3 DNA: TGCAGTGTTCCCAAGAACGGGAAGAACACCGGGGAGCTGTTTTTT
CDR3 protein: CSVPKNGKNTGELFF

V gene: TRBV6-1
clone size: NA
J gene: TRBJ1-5
D gene: NA
CDR3 DNA: TGTGCGAGCATCCGCGGCGTGGGGTGGGAGCCCCGGCATTTT
CDR3 protein: CASIRGVGWEPRHF

V gene: TRBV9
clone size: few
J gene: TRBJ2-3
D gene: TRBD2
CDR3 DNA: TGTGCCAGCAGCGTAGGGGGTAGCGGGAACACAGATACGCAGTATTTT
CDR3 protein: CASSVGGSGNTDTQYF

V gene: TRBV10-3
clone size: NA
J gene: TRBJ1-2
D gene: TRBD1
CDR3 DNA: TGTTTCATCAGTGTCGAAGGACAGGCTGCGGATGGCTACACCTTC
CDR3 protein: CFISVEGQAADGYTF

V gene: TRBV28
clone size: NA
J gene: TRBJ2-1
D gene: NA
CDR3 DNA: TGTGCCAGCAGCTCCGGGACATATGAGCAGTTCTTC
CDR3 protein: CASSSGTYEQFF

V gene: TRBV20-1
clone size: NA
J gene: TRBJ2-3
D gene: TRBD2
CDR3 DNA: TGCAGTGCTAGCCCCCGAACGGGAGGGTACACAGATACGCTGTATTTT
CDR3 protein: CSASPRTGGYTDTLYF

V gene: TRBV29-1
clone size: NA
J gene: TRBJ2-7
D gene: TRBD1
CDR3 DNA: TGCAGCGTTGCACGGACAGGGGCGGATGTGCAGTACTTC
CDR3 protein: CSVARTGADVQYF

V gene: TRBV5-6
clone size: NA
J gene: TRBJ1-1
D gene: NA
CDR3 DNA: TGTGCCAGCAGCTTAGAAAACGTTAAGAGGGGGTGTACTGAAGCTTTCTTT
CDR3 protein: CASSLENVKRGCTEAFF

V gene: TRBV28
clone size: NA
J gene: TRBJ2-1
D gene: TRBD1
CDR3 DNA: TGTGCCAGCAGCTCCGGGACAGCGGCAGGTAATGATCAGTTCTTC
CDR3 protein: CASSSGTAAGNDQFF

V gene: TRBV11-2
clone size: NA
J gene: TRBJ2-1
D gene: TRBD2
CDR3 DNA: TGTGCCAGCAGCATCGGGACTAGCGGGGGGACCCATGAGCAGTTCTTC
CDR3 protein: CASSIGTSGGTHEQFF

V gene: TRBV5-1
clone size: NA
J gene: TRBJ1-5
D gene: NA
CDR3 DNA: TGCGCCAGCAGCTTGGGGGGGCCCCAGCATTTT
CDR3 protein: CASSLGGPQHF

V gene: TRBV6-1
clone size: NA
J gene: TRBJ1-6
D gene: NA
CDR3 DNA: TGTGTCAGCTTTTCACGGAGTAATTCACCCCTCCACTTT
CDR3 protein: CVSFSRSNSPLHF

V gene: TRBV16
clone size: NA
J gene: TRBJ2-7
D gene: TRBD2
CDR3 DNA: TGTGTCAGCAGCCCCCGGACTAGCCTCACCTACGAGCAGTACTTC
CDR3 protein: CVSSPRTSLTYEQYF

V gene: TRBV20-1
clone size: NA
J gene: TRBJ1-5
D gene: NA
CDR3 DNA: TGCAGTGCTAGAGATTCGGGGGGCCATCAGCCCCAGCATTTT
CDR3 protein: CSARDSGGHQPQHF

V gene: TRBV28
clone size: NA
J gene: TRBJ2-7
D gene: NA
CDR3 DNA: TGTGCCACCAGTTTGGGCAGGGTAAGCGAGCAGTACTTC
CDR3 protein: CATSLGRVSEQYF

V gene: TRBV5-4
clone size: NA
J gene: TRBJ2-5
D gene: TRBD1
CDR3 DNA: TGTGCTAGCAGCATCACAGGGGTGCAAGAGACCCAGTGCTTC
CDR3 protein: CASSITGVQETQCF

V gene: TRBV19
clone size: NA
J gene: TRBJ1-3
D gene: NA
CDR3 DNA: TGTGCCAGTAGCACCGACATCAACTCTGGAAACACCATATATTTT
CDR3 protein: CASSTDINSGNTIYF

V gene: TRBV20-1
clone size: few
J gene: TRBJ2-5
D gene: TRBD2
CDR3 DNA: TGCAGTGCTAGAGATGGACTAGCGGGAGAGACCCAGTACTTC
CDR3 protein: CSARDGLAGETQYF

V gene: TRBV10-1
clone size: NA
J gene: TRBJ2-3
D gene: NA
CDR3 DNA: TGCGCCAGCAGTGATAGGACAGCCAGTACAGATACGCAGTATTTT
CDR3 protein: CASSDRTASTDTQYF

V gene: TRBV11-2
clone size: NA
J gene: TRBJ2-5
D gene: NA
CDR3 DNA: TGTGCCAACAGCTTAGGGGTGGCAGCAGGACGGGAGACCCAGTACTTC
CDR3 protein: CANSLGVAAGRETQYF

V gene: TRBV11-3
clone size: NA
J gene: TRBJ2-3
D gene: NA
CDR3 DNA: TGTGCCAGCAGCGGCCAGGGCGCTGATACGCAGTATTTT
CDR3 protein: CASSGQGADTQYF

V gene: TRBV12-3/TRBV12-4
clone size: many
J gene: TRBJ2-7
D gene: TRBD1
CDR3 DNA: TGTGCCAGCAGATCCCGACAGGGGGATTACGAGCAGTACTTC
CDR3 protein: CASRSRQGDYEQYF

V gene: TRBV11-1
clone size: medium-sized
J gene: TRBJ2-5
D gene: NA
CDR3 DNA: TGTGCCAGCAGCCGAGGGAACCAAGAGACCCAGTACTTC
CDR3 protein: CASSRGNQETQYF

V gene: TRBV28
clone size: NA
J gene: TRBJ2-7
D gene: NA
CDR3 DNA: TGTGCCGGCACCGCGGTGGGCCACGGGCAGTACTTC
CDR3 protein: CAGTAVGHGQYF

V gene: TRBV18
clone size: NA
J gene: TRBJ2-6
D gene: NA
CDR3 DNA: TGTGCCAGCTCACCCAAGACAGACTTGAACTCTGGGGCCAACGTCCTGACTTTC
CDR3 protein: CASSPKTDLNSGANVLTF

V gene: TRBV5-5
clone size: once
J gene: TRBJ2-3
D gene: NA
CDR3 DNA: TGTGCCAGCCTTCGAATTTCTAGCACAGATACGAAGTATTTT
CDR3 protein: CASLRISSTDTKYF

V gene: TRBV28
clone size: NA
J gene: TRBJ2-2
D gene: NA
CDR3 DNA: TGTGCCACCAGAGGATCTTCGAACACCGGGGAGCTGTTTTTT
CDR3 protein: CATRGSSNTGELFF

V gene: TRBV28
clone size: few
J gene: TRBJ1-5
D gene: NA
CDR3 DNA: TGTGCCAGCAGTTCGCCGGGTGGTAGTTATCAGCCCCAGCATTTT
CDR3 protein: CASSSPGGSYQPQHF

V gene: TRBV11-2
clone size: medium-sized
J gene: TRBJ1-6
D gene: TRBD1
CDR3 DNA: TGTGCCAGCAGCGCTAGGACAGGGGGCTCCTCCTATAATTCACCCCTCCACTTT
CDR3 protein: CASSARTGGSSYNSPLHF

V gene: TRBV11-3
clone size: NA
J gene: TRBJ2-3
D gene: TRBD2
CDR3 DNA: TGTGCCAGCAGCTTAGGACTAGCGGGTAGCATAGATACGCAGTATTTT
CDR3 protein: CASSLGLAGSIDTQYF

V gene: TRBV7-8
clone size: many
J gene: TRBJ2-5
D gene: TRBD2
CDR3 DNA: TGTGCCAGCAGCTTACGGGGGGGGGCGGAAGGAGAGACCCAGTACTTC
CDR3 protein: CASSLRGGAEGETQYF

V gene: TRBV29-1
clone size: many
J gene: TRBJ1-1
D gene: NA
CDR3 DNA: TGCAGCGGCAGCAGACAGCTGAACACTGAAGCTTTCTTT
CDR3 protein: CSGSRQLNTEAFF

V gene: TRBV24-1
clone size: NA
J gene: TRBJ2-3
D gene: TRBD1
CDR3 DNA: TGTGCCACCAGTGCCCCGGACAGGGGCGCAGATACGCAGTATTTT
CDR3 protein: CATSAPDRGADTQYF

V gene: TRBV16
clone size: NA
J gene: TRBJ2-3
D gene: NA
CDR3 DNA: TGTGCCAGCAGCCAACAAGAAAATCAGCCCCAGTATTTT
CDR3 protein: CASSQQENQPQYF

V gene: TRBV7-9
clone size: NA
J gene: TRBJ2-3
D gene: TRBD2
CDR3 DNA: TGTGCCAGCAGCTTAGCACTAGCGGGCCTTAGGGATACGCAGTATTTT
CDR3 protein: CASSLALAGLRDTQYF

V gene: TRBV11-2
clone size: NA
J gene: TRBJ2-2
D gene: NA
CDR3 DNA: TGTGCCAGCACCGGACGGGGCGTGAATACCGGGGAGCTGTTTTTT
CDR3 protein: CASTGRGVNTGELFF

V gene: TRBV2
clone size: NA
J gene: TRBJ2-7
D gene: NA
CDR3 DNA: TGTGCCAGCAGGGCGGGACAGTACATAACGGGTGGCGAGCAGTACTTC
CDR3 protein: CASRAGQYITGGEQYF

V gene: TRBV5-5
clone size: few
J gene: TRBJ1-1
D gene: NA
CDR3 DNA: TGTGCCAGCAGCTTGGACCTGAACATTGAAGCCTTCTTT
CDR3 protein: CASSLDLNIEAFF

V gene: TRBV12-3/TRBV12-4
clone size: NA
J gene: TRBJ1-4
D gene: NA
CDR3 DNA: TGTGCCAGCAGTCGACTGGGAGGGGGTGAAAAACTGTCTTTT
CDR3 protein: CASSRLGGGEKLSF